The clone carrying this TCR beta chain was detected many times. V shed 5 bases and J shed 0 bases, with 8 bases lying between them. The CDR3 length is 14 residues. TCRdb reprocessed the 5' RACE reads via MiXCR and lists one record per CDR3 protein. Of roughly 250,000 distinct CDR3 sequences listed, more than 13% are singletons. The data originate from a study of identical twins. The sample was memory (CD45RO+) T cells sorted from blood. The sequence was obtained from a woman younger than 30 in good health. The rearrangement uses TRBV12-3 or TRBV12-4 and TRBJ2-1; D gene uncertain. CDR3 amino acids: CASSHSGSYNEQFF. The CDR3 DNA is TGTGCCAGCAGTCATTCCGGCTCCTACAATGAGCAGTTCTTC.